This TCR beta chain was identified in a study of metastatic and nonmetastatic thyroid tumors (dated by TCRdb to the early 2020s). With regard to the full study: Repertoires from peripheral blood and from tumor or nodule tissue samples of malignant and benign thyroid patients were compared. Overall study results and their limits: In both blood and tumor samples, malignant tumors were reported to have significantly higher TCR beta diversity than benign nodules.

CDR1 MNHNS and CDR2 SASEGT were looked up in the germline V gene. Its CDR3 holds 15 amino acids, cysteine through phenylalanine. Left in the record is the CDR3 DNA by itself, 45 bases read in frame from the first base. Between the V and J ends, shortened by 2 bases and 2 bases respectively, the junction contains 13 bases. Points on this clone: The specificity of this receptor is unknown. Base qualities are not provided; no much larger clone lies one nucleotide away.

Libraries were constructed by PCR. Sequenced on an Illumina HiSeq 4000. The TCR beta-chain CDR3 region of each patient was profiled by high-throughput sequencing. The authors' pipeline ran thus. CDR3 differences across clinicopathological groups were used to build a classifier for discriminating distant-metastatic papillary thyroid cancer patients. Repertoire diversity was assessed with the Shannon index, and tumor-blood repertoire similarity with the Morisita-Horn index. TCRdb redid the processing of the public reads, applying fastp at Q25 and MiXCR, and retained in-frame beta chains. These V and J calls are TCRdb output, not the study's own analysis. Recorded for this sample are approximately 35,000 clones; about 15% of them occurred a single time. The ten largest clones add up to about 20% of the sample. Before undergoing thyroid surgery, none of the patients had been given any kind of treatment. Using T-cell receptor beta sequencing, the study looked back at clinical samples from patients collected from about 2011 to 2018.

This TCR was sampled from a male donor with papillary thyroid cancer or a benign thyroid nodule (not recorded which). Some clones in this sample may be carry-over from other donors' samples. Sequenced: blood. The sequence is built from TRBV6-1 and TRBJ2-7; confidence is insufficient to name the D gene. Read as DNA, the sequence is TGTGCCAGCAGTGAATCGGTGTGTCCCCCCTACGAGCAGTACTTC. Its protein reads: CASSESVCPPYEQYF.